Each of the 7 T cell receptor beta chains below was sequenced from the same sample in a study of neurological immune-mediated disorders. TCRdb reprocessed the 5' RACE reads with MiXCR, giving one entry per CDR3 protein. The data contain about 81,000 distinct CDR3 sequences, 4.3% of them seen just once; the ten biggest clones take up 5.7%. Time point specified: longitudinal time-point 3. The sample consisted of PBMCs. Receptors originate from a woman aged 55-70 years with multiple sclerosis.

In this sample, this clonotype turned up many times. This chain joins TRBV5-1 and TRBJ1-2, with D perhaps TRBD1 (6 bases). Trimming stripped 4 bases from V and 4 bases from J, with 14 bases between. The CDR3 is 14 amino acids. The germline CDR1 and CDR2 sequences are SGHRS and YFSETQ. In DNA, the CDR3 is TGCGCCAGCAGCGACCAACAGGGCCTCTATGGCTACACCTTC. It codes for CASSDQQGLYGYTF.

This clonotype was seen ten or more times. This chain connects TRBV5-1 to TRBJ1-4; 9 nucleotides line up with TRBD1. This CDR3 comprises 14 residues. Germline assignment: CDR1 SGHRS and CDR2 YFSETQ. With 4 bases clipped from V and 5 bases from J, the junction kept 3 bases outside the gene matches. The CDR3 DNA reads TGCGCCAGCAGCCCACAGGGGGCAAATGAAAAACTGTTTTTT. As protein: CASSPQGANEKLFF. The full variable domain, rest sourced from reference TRBV5-1 and TRBJ1-4, is KAGVTQTPRYLIKTRGQQVTLSCSPISGHRSVSWYQQTPGQGLQFLFEYFSETQRNKGNFPGRFSGRQFSNSRSEMNVSTLELGDSALYLCASSPQGANEKLFFGSGTQLSVL.

This clonotype was picked up many times. This chain joins TRBV7-6 and TRBJ2-7; perhaps TRBD2 as D (6 bases). CDR3 length: 15 amino acids. The V end lost 4 bases, the J end lost 2 bases, and 15 bases lay between the germline ends. Germline CDR1 SGHVS, CDR2 FNYEAQ. The CDR3 region is CASSSGMGGTYEQYF. CDR3 coding DNA: TGTGCCAGCAGCTCCGGGATGGGGGGTACCTACGAGCAGTACTTC.

This clonotype has ten or more counts. This chain joins TRBV7-2 and TRBJ2-1; D tentatively fits TRBD1 or TRBD2 (5 bases each). Trimming removed 1 base from V and 8 bases from J, with 15 bases in between. The CDR3 is made up of 15 amino acids. Germline values: CDR1 SGHTA, CDR2 FQGNSA. The CDR3 nucleotides read TGTGCCAGCAGCTTAGGGGACGTCCTCCGACATGAGCAGTTCTTC. It codes for CASSLGDVLRHEQFF. Full variable domain (remainder filled in from reference TRBV7-2 and TRBJ2-1): GAGVSQSPSNKVTEKGKDVELRCDPISGHTALYWYRQSLGQGLEFLIYFQGNSAPDKSGLPSDRFSAERTGGSVSTLTIQRTQQEDSAVYLCASSLGDVLRHEQFFGPGTRLTVL.

Turning to this clonotype: A much larger clone sits a single nucleotide away, making a read error possible. The chain links TRBV11-2 to TRBJ2-3, with 14 bases that match TRBD2. The CDR3 totals 16 residues. Germline V gene data show CDR1 as SGHAT and CDR2 as FQNNGV. In nucleotides, the CDR3 is TGTGTCAGCAGCCAACGGACTAGCGGGGGGTGGAATACGCAGTATTTT. Translation: CVSSQRTSGGWNTQYF.

This clonotype came up many times. The rearrangement joins TRBV15 to TRBJ1-2; D is unclear. Deletions cut 1 base from V and 1 base from J, with 7 bases between. CDR1 is LNHNV, CDR2 YYDKDF, per germline (reference sequence). The CDR3 consists of 14 residues. The CDR3 coding sequence is TGTGCCACCAGCAGAGGGCAGGATAACTATGGCTACACCTTC. The encoded protein is CATSRGQDNYGYTF.

This clonotype was seen ten or more times. This chain uses TRBV4-1 with TRBJ1-3, with D maybe TRBD1 (5 bases). V was clipped by 1 base and J by 0 bases, with 10 bases between them. The CDR3 loop spans 16 amino acids. Germline loops: CDR1 MGHRA, CDR2 YSYEKL. The CDR3 coding sequence is TGCGCCAGCAGCCAAGCCGGGACCAACTCTGGAAACACCATATATTTT. It translates to CASSQAGTNSGNTIYF.